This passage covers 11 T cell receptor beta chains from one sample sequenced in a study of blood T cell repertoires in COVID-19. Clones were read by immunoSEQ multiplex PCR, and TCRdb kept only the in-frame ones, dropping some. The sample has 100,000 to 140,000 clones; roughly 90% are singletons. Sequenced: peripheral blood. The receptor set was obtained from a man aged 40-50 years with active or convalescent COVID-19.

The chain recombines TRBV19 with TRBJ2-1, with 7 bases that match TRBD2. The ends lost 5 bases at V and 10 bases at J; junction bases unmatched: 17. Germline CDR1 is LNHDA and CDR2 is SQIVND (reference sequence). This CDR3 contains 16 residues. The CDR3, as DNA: TGTGCCAGTAGTGTATCCTCTAGCGGCGCAAATTTGGAGCAGTTCTTC. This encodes CASSVSSSGANLEQFF.

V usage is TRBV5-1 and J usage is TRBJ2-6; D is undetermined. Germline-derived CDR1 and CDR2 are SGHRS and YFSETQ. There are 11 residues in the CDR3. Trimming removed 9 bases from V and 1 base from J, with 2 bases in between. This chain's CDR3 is CAISGANVLTF. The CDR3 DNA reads TGCGCCATATCTGGGGCCAACGTCCTGACTTTC.

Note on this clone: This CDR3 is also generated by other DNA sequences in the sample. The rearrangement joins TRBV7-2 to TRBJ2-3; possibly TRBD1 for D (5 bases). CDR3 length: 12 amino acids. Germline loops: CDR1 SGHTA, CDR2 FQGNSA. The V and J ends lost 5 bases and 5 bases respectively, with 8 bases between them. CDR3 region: CASSPQGDTQYF. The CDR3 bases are TGTGCCAGCAGCCCTCAGGGAGATACGCAGTATTTT.

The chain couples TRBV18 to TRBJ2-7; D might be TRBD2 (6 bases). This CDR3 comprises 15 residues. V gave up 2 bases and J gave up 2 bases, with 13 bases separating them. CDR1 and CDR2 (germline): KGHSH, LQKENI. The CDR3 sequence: CASSPGLGGTYEQYF. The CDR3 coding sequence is TGTGCCAGCTCACCAGGGCTCGGGGGTACCTACGAGCAGTACTTC.

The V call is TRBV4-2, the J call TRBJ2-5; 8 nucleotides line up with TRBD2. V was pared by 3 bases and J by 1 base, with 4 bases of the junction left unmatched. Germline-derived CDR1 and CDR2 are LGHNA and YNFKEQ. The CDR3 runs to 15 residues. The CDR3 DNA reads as TGTGCCAGCAGCCACCGAGGGACTAGCCAAGAGACCCAGTACTTC. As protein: CASSHRGTSQETQYF.

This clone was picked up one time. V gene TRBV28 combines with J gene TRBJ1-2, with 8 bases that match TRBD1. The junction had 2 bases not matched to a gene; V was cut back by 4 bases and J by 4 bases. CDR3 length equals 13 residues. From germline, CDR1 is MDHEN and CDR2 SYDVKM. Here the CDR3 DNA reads TGTGCCAGCAGTTCAGGACAGGGCTATGGCTACACCTTC. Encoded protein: CASSSGQGYGYTF.

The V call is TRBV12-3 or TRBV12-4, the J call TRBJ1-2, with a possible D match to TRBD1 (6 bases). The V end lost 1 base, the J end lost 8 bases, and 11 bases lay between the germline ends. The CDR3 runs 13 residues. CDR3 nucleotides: TGTGCCAGCAGTTTAGTGGGGGCTTCCGGCTACACCTTC. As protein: CASSLVGASGYTF.

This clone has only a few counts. The chain's CDR3 is CATSDSSGRAGRDTQYF. The CDR3 coding sequence is TGTGCCACCAGTGATTCTAGCGGGAGGGCCGGTAGGGATACGCAGTATTTT. The chain has TRBV24-1 and TRBJ2-3; TRBD2 aligns across 12 bases. Germline CDR1 KGHDR, CDR2 SFDVKD. The CDR3 runs 17 residues. V gave up 2 bases and J gave up 6 bases; unmatched junction bases: 8.

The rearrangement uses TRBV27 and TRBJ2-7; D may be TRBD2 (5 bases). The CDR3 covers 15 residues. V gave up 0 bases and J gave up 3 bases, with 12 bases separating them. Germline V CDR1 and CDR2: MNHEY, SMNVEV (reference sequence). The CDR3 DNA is TGTGCCAGCAGTTTATCTAATGCGGGCGGCTACGAGCAGTACTTC. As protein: CASSLSNAGGYEQYF.

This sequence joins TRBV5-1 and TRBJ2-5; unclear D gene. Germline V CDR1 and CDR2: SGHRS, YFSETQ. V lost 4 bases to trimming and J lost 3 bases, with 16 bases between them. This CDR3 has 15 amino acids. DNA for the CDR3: TGCGCCAGCAGCCCCGGCTCTGACTCGAAAGAGACCCAGTACTTC. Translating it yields CASSPGSDSKETQYF.

The CDR3 sequence: CASSLGLADLNEQFF. In DNA, the CDR3 is TGCGCCAGCAGCTTGGGGCTAGCGGATCTCAATGAGCAGTTCTTC. V gene TRBV5-1 combines with J gene TRBJ2-1, with 7 bases lining up with TRBD2. With 0 bases clipped from V and 6 bases from J, the junction kept 6 bases outside the gene matches. This CDR3 region has 15 residues. Per germline, CDR1 SGHRS and CDR2 YFSETQ.